A selection of T cell receptor beta chains follows, all from one sample in a study of cytomegalovirus exposure and HLA in healthy donors. Generated by immunoSEQ multiplex PCR, the TCRdb table keeps only in-frame clones and is missing some. The repertoire consists of 100,000 to 140,000 clones, with more than 65% occurring once and the leading ten covering around 4%. Sequences were obtained from PBMCs. The receptors shown here come from a male donor in good health and CMV-seronegative. Each CDR3 is given with its conserved first and last residue. Each record gives: J gene, clone size, V gene, D gene, CDR3 protein, CDR3 DNA. D genes are given only for firm matches. Where a row states a size, it is once, few, many or the class of an expanded clone; other rows omit it.

TRBJ2-2 once TRBV29-1 - CSVPLTGELFF TGCAGCGTTCCTCTGACCGGGGAGCTGTTTTTT
TRBJ1-2 - TRBV5-1 TRBD1 CASSSFPGQGSYGYTF TGCGCCAGCAGCTCATTTCCGGGACAGGGAAGCTATGGCTACACCTTC
TRBJ2-5 once TRBV7-9 TRBD2 CATGLQETQYF TGTGCCACGGGACTACAAGAGACCCAGTACTTC
TRBJ1-6 - TRBV6-1 - CASSELATSSPLHF TGTGCCAGCAGTGAATTAGCAACCAGTTCACCCCTCCACTTT
TRBJ1-2 - TRBV2 - CASSEAGYGYTF TGTGCCAGCAGTGAGGCGGGCTATGGCTACACCTTC
TRBJ2-3 - TRBV7-2 TRBD2 CASSFSGSATDTQYF TGTGCCAGCAGCTTTAGCGGGAGCGCGACAGATACGCAGTATTTT
TRBJ2-4 - TRBV10-2 - CASCKEWAKNIQYF TGCGCCAGCTGCAAAGAGTGGGCCAAAAACATTCAGTACTTC
TRBJ2-6 - TRBV6-5 - CASSRAGSGANVLTF TGTGCCAGCAGTCGAGCAGGAAGTGGGGCCAACGTCCTGACTTTC
TRBJ2-1 - TRBV7-9 - CASSLRRVDSYNEQFF TGTGCCAGCAGCTTAAGGAGGGTGGACTCCTACAATGAGCAGTTCTTC
TRBJ2-1 - TRBV29-1 - CSVEGPGLPSSEQFF TGCAGCGTTGAGGGACCGGGACTCCCATCAAGTGAGCAGTTCTTC